The 19 T cell receptor beta chains in this list originate from one sample, sequenced in a study of cytomegalovirus exposure and HLA in healthy donors (dated by TCRdb to 2017 to 2019). The method behind the library was the immunoSEQ multiplex PCR assay. For the multiplex PCR, a mixture combining 60 forward primers for TCR Vbeta segments and 13 reverse primers for TCR Jbeta segments was used. The source is immuneACCESS, and TCRdb retained only in-frame sequences with V and J called. Part of the clones is not carried over; for the studies checked, unresolved V genes explain less than half of this, and the remainder is unexplained. This sample's table has entries for around 100,000 clones. The top ten clonotypes cover more than 0.5% of the sample. Sequencing was performed on PBMCs. The receptors derive from a man aged 50-60 years in good health and CMV-seronegative.

The chain joins TRBV15 to TRBJ2-5; the match to TRBD2 covers 7 bases. This CDR3 region has 14 residues. In germline, CDR1 is LNHNV, CDR2 YYDKDF (reference sequence). Trimming removed 8 bases from V and 4 bases from J; junction bases left unmatched: 10. CDR3: CATQTGGRRETQYF. The CDR3 DNA is TGTGCCACCCAGACGGGGGGTAGGAGAGAGACCCAGTACTTC.

The chain joins TRBV9 to TRBJ2-2; possible D gene TRBD1, 5 bases. Germline V gene data show CDR1 as SGDLS and CDR2 as YYNGEE. The CDR3 is made up of 14 amino acids. V lost 5 bases to trimming and J lost 4 bases, with 12 bases between them. The CDR3 here is CASSSYQGTGELFF. The CDR3 DNA reads as TGTGCCAGCAGTAGTTATCAGGGCACCGGGGAGCTGTTTTTT.

The chain has TRBV7-8 and TRBJ2-1; D is possibly TRBD2 (6 bases). The V gene's germline CDR1 is SGHVS and CDR2 FQNEAQ. This CDR3 is built from 14 residues. V was pared by 4 bases and J by 9 bases, with 16 bases between. The CDR3 reads CASSYTGLKGEQFF. As DNA, the CDR3 is TGTGCCAGCAGCTACACGGGACTCAAGGGTGAGCAGTTCTTC. Drawing the rest from reference TRBV7-8 and TRBJ2-1, the complete variable domain is GAGVSQSPRYKVAKRGQDVALRCDPISGHVSLFWYQQALGQGPEFLTYFQNEAQLDKSGLPSDRFFAERPEGSVSTLKIQRTQQEDSAVYLCASSYTGLKGEQFFGPGTRLTVL.

As DNA, the CDR3 is TGTGCCAGCAGCAGAGTTGCAGGCGCCGGCGGGGCTGAAGCTTTCTTT. The encoded protein is CASSRVAGAGGAEAFF. The rearrangement uses TRBV13 and TRBJ1-1; D is unresolved. The CDR3 extends over 16 amino acids. V lost 5 bases, J lost 6 bases, and 22 bases lay in between. Germline V gene data show CDR1 as PRHDT and CDR2 as FYEKMQ (reference sequence).

The genes are TRBV2 and TRBJ2-5; 10 bases fit TRBD2. CDR1 SNHLY and CDR2 FYNNEI come from the germline V gene. CDR3 length: 17 residues. V dropped 3 bases and J dropped 0; count of bases not matched to a gene: 7. CDR3 sequence reads: CASSEASGGLDQETQYF. The DNA of the CDR3 is TGTGCCAGCAGTGAGGCTAGCGGGGGCCTGGACCAAGAGACCCAGTACTTC.

The chain couples TRBV4-1 to TRBJ2-7; TRBD2 aligns across 8 bases. Germline V gene sequence: CDR1 MGHRA, CDR2 YSYEKL. This CDR3 spans 15 amino acids. The V segment lost 0 bases and the J segment 4 bases; nucleotides outside the gene matches: 5. The CDR3 sequence: CASSQEASGWYEQYF. CDR3 bases: TGCGCCAGCAGCCAAGAAGCTAGCGGGTGGTACGAGCAGTACTTC.

The chain joins TRBV5-1 to TRBJ1-2, with 10 bases that match TRBD1. From germline, CDR1 is SGHRS and CDR2 YFSETQ. After removal of 3 bases from V and 7 bases from J, the junction contained 12 bases not matched to a gene. CDR3 length equals 16 residues. The CDR3 sequence: CASSSEPGQGSGGYTF. DNA of the CDR3: TGCGCCAGCAGCTCGGAACCGGGACAGGGGTCTGGTGGCTACACCTTC.

This rearrangement joins TRBV7-2 to TRBJ1-5, with D unclear. CDR3 length: 13 amino acids. CDR1 is SGHTA and CDR2 is FQGNSA in the germline V gene. Trimming took 1 base from V and 9 from J, leaving 10 bases between them. CDR3 residues: CASSLERKRPQHF. CDR3 in DNA: TGTGCCAGCAGCTTAGAACGGAAGCGGCCCCAGCATTTT.

The chain has TRBV11-2 and TRBJ1-2; D perhaps matches TRBD1 (6 bases). The CDR3 is 16 residues long. V was shortened by 2 bases and J by 0 bases, with 13 bases between the two germline ends. CDR1 and CDR2 from the germline V gene are SGHAT and FQNNGV. The CDR3 is CASSLTQGRTNYGYTF. CDR3 nucleotide sequence: TGTGCCAGCAGCTTAACGCAGGGGCGCACTAACTATGGCTACACCTTC.

The chain joins TRBV7-8 to TRBJ2-3; a possible D gene is TRBD1 (7 bases). The germline V gene encodes CDR1 SGHVS and CDR2 FQNEAQ. This CDR3 contains 16 residues. V was shortened by 1 base and J by 0 bases, with 11 bases between the two germline ends. CDR3 bases: TGTGCCAGCAGCTTAGTAGCAGGGGGGAGCACAGATACGCAGTATTTT. It translates to CASSLVAGGSTDTQYF.

The genes are TRBV18 and TRBJ1-1, with D perhaps matching TRBD1 (6 bases). Germline V gene lookup returns CDR1 KGHSH and CDR2 LQKENI. Trimming cost V 6 bases and J 11 bases, with 28 bases left between them. This CDR3 is 16 amino acids long. CDR3 in DNA: TGTGCCAGCTCGCCCAGCTCGGGACAAGGGAGGGGTAAGGCTTTCTTT. Its translation: CASSPSSGQGRGKAFF.

The V gene is TRBV7-2, the J gene TRBJ1-1; TRBD1 aligns across 9 bases. Germline V gives CDR1 SGHTA, CDR2 FQGNSA. This CDR3 has 15 residues. The J segment lost 0 bases and the V segment lost 5 bases, leaving 4 bases of the junction unmatched. The CDR3 loop is CASSQGTGMNTEAFF. CDR3 nucleotides: TGTGCCAGCAGCCAAGGGACAGGGATGAACACTGAAGCTTTCTTT.

The V gene is TRBV9, the J gene TRBJ2-1; 8 nucleotides agree with TRBD1. The CDR3 has 14 residues. Germline loops: CDR1 SGDLS, CDR2 YYNGEE. With 6 bases clipped from V and 5 bases from J, the junction kept 7 bases outside the gene matches. The DNA for the CDR3 is TGTGCCAGCACCCCCGGACAGGGCAACAATGAGCAGTTCTTC. This sequence encodes CASTPGQGNNEQFF.

This rearrangement joins TRBV6-5 to TRBJ1-1, with 8 bases identical to TRBD1. Germline assignment: CDR1 MNHEY and CDR2 SVGAGI. The CDR3 extends over 13 amino acids. V shed 8 bases, J shed 3 bases, and the junction held 5 bases outside the gene matches. CDR3 nucleotide sequence: TGTGCCAGCGCGGGACAGGATGACACTGAAGCTTTCTTT. Its protein product is CASAGQDDTEAFF.

The CDR3, as DNA: TGCGCCAGCAGCTTGGACACAGGGCGCACTGAAGCTTTCTTT. Translating gives CASSLDTGRTEAFF. The chain carries TRBV5-1 and TRBJ1-1; D is possibly TRBD1 (6 bases). The V end lost 0 bases, the J end lost 4 bases, and 10 bases lay between the germline ends. Germline V CDR1 and CDR2: SGHRS, YFSETQ. The CDR3 has 14 amino acids.

V usage is TRBV9 and J usage is TRBJ2-2; D may be TRBD1 (6 bases). Germline V gene lookup returns CDR1 SGDLS and CDR2 YYNGEE. CDR3 size: 14 residues. Between the trimmed V and J ends, which lost 1 base and 5 bases, there was a span of 9 bases. The CDR3 region is CASSVKRGTGELFF. The CDR3, as DNA: TGTGCCAGCAGCGTAAAGAGGGGGACCGGGGAGCTGTTTTTT.

The chain couples TRBV7-2 to TRBJ1-5, with 7 nucleotides matching TRBD1. Germline trimming cut 0 bases from V and 5 bases from J; bases unmatched to any gene: 7. The CDR3 has 16 amino acids. Germline V gives CDR1 SGHTA, CDR2 FQGNSA. The CDR3 DNA reads TGTGCCAGCAGCTTAGCAAGTACAGGGGTGTATCAGCCCCAGCATTTT. Its protein product is CASSLASTGVYQPQHF. The full variable domain, its missing parts supplied by reference TRBV7-2 and TRBJ1-5, is GAGVSQSPSNKVTEKGKDVELRCDPISGHTALYWYRQSLGQGLEFLIYFQGNSAPDKSGLPSDRFSAERTGGSVSTLTIQRTQQEDSAVYLCASSLASTGVYQPQHFGDGTRLSIL.

J is TRBJ1-5 and V is TRBV4-3; D not certain. Germline lookup yields CDR1 LGHNA and CDR2 YSLEER. The V gene lost 3 bases and the J gene lost 9 bases, with 27 bases spanning the gap. CDR3 length equals 18 residues. This CDR3 reads CASSQYPSLRALERPQHF. CDR3 nucleotide sequence: TGCGCCAGCAGCCAGTACCCCTCCCTGAGGGCGCTGGAACGGCCCCAGCATTTT.

This chain uses TRBV5-5 with TRBJ2-7; TRBD1 matches at 10 bases. The CDR3 extends over 15 amino acids. Looked up from germline, CDR1 is SGHKS and CDR2 is YYEKEE (reference sequence). V gave up 3 bases and J gave up 3 bases; unmatched junction bases: 6. This chain's CDR3 is CASSSRDRGLYEQYF. CDR3 DNA sequence: TGTGCCAGCAGCTCCCGGGACAGGGGCCTCTACGAGCAGTACTTC. Full variable domain (missing parts from reference TRBV5-5 and TRBJ2-7): DAGVTQSPTHLIKTRGQQVTLRCSPISGHKSVSWYQQVLGQGPQFIFQYYEKEERGRGNFPDRFSARQFPNYSSELNVNALLLGDSALYLCASSSRDRGLYEQYFGPGTRLTVT.